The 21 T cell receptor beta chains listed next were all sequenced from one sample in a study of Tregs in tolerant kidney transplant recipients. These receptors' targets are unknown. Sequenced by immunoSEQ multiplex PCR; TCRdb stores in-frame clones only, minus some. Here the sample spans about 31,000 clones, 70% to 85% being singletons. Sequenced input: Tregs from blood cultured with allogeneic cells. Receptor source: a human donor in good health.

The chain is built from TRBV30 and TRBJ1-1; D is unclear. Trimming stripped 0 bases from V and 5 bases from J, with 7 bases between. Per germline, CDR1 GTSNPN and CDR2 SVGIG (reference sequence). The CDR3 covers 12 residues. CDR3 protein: CAWSVMGTEAFF. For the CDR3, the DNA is TGTGCCTGGAGTGTAATGGGAACTGAAGCTTTCTTT.

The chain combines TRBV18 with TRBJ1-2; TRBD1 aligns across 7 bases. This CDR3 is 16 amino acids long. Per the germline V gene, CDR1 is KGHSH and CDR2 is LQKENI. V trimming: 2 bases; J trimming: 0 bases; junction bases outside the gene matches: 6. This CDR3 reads CASSPRSGQANYGYTF. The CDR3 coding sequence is TGTGCCAGCTCACCAAGGTCAGGACAGGCTAACTATGGCTACACCTTC.

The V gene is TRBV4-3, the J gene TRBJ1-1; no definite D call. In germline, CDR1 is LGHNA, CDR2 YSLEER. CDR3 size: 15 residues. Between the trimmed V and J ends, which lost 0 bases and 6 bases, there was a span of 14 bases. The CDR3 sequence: CASSQEAVLYAEAFF. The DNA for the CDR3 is TGCGCCAGCAGCCAAGAGGCAGTCCTGTACGCTGAAGCTTTCTTT.

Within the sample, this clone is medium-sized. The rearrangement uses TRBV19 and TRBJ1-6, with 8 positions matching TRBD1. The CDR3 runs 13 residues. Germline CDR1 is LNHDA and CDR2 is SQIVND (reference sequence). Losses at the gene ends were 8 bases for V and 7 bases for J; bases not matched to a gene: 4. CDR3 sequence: CASSGTGNSPLHF. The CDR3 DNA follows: TGTGCCAGTTCCGGGACAGGAAATTCACCCCTCCACTTT. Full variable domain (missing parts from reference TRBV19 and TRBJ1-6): DGGITQSPKYLFRKEGQNVTLSCEQNLNHDAMYWYRQDPGQGLRLIYYSQIVNDFQKGDIAEGYSVSREKKESFPLTVTSAQKNPTAFYLCASSGTGNSPLHFGNGTRLTVT.

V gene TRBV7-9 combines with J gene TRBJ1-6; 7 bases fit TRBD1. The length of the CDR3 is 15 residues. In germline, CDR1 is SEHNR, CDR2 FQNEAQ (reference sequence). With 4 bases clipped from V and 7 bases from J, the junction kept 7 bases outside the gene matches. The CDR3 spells CASSSARGTNSPLHF. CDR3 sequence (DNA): TGTGCCAGCAGCTCGGCCAGGGGGACCAATTCACCCCTCCACTTT.

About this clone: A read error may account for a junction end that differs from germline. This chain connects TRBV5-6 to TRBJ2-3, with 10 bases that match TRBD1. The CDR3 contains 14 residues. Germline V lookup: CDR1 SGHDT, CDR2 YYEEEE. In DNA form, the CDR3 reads TGTGCCAGCAGCCGGACAGGGGGGAGCTCCACGCGGTATTTT. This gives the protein CASSRTGGSSTRYF.

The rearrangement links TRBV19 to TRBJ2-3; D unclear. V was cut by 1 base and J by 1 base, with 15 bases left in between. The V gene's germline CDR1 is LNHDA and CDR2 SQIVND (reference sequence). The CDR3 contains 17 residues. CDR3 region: CASSIGIAPPGTDTQYF. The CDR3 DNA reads TGTGCCAGTAGTATAGGAATAGCCCCGCCCGGCACAGATACGCAGTATTTT.

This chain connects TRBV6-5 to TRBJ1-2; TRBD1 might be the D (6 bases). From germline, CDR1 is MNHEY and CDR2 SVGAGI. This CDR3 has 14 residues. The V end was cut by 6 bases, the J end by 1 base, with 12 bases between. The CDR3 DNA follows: TGTGCCAGCAGGGGGGCGGGGTATAACTATGGCTACACCTTC. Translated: CASRGAGYNYGYTF.

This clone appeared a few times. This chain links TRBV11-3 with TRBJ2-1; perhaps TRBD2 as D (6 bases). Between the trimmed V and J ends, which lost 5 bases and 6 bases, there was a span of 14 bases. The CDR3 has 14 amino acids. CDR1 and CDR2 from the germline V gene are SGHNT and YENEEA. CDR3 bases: TGTGCCAGCAGCGACCGGGACTTTTTCAATGAGCAGTTCTTC. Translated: CASSDRDFFNEQFF.

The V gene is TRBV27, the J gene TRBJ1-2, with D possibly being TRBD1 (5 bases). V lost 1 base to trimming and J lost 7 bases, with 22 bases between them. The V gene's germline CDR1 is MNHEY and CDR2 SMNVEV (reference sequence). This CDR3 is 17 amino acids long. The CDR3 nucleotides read TGTGCCAGCAGTTTATTGAGCGGAGGAGGTCCCCAGGGTGGCTACACCTTC. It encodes CASSLLSGGGPQGGYTF.

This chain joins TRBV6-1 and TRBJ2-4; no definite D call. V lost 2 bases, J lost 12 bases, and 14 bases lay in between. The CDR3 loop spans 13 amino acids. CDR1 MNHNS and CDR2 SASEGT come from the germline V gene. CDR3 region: CASSEKGFVRQYF. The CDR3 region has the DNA TGTGCCAGCAGTGAAAAGGGCTTCGTCCGTCAGTACTTC.

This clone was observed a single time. DNA of the CDR3: TGTGCCAGCAGCCCGCGTAGGTTGTCGGACGTCTACGAGCAGTACTTC. This translates into CASSPRRLSDVYEQYF. V and J are TRBV5-4 and TRBJ2-7; D not resolved. Trimming left V 4 bases short and J 3 bases short, with 20 bases between. Germline CDR1 and CDR2: SGHNT and YYREEE (reference sequence). CDR3 length equals 16 residues.

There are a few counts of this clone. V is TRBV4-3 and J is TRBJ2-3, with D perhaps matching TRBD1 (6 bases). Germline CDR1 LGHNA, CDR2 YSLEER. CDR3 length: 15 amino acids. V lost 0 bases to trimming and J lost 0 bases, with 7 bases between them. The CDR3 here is CASSQEGASTDTQYF. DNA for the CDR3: TGCGCCAGCAGCCAAGAGGGGGCAAGCACAGATACGCAGTATTTT.

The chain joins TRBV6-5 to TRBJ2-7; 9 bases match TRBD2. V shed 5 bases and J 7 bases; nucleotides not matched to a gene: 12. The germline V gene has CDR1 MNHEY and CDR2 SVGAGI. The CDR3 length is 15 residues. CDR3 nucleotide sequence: TGTGCCAGCAGTCCGAGGGACGGCAGCGGGGGGGAGCAGTACTTC. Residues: CASSPRDGSGGEQYF.

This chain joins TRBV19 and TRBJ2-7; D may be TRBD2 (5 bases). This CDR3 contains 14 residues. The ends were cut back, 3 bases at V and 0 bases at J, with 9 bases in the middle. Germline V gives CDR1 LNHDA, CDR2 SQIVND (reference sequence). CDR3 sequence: CASSITRSSYEQYF. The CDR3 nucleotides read TGTGCCAGTAGTATCACTAGGAGCTCCTACGAGCAGTACTTC.

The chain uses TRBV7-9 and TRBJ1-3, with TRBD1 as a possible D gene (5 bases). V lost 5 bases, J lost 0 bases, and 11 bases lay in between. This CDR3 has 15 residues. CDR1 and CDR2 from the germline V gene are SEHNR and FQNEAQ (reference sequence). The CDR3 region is CASSPGTGSGNTIYF. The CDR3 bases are TGTGCCAGCAGCCCCGGGACGGGCTCTGGAAACACCATATATTTT.

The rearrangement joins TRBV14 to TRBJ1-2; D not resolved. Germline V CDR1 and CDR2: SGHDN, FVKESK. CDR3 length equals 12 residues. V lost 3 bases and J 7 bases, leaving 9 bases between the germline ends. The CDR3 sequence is CASSHSAGGYTF. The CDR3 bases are TGTGCCAGCAGCCACTCGGCGGGTGGCTACACCTTC.

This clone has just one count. The CDR3 region has the DNA TGCGCCAGCAGCCAACGGGCCCCCTCCTACGAGCAGTACTTC. Translation gives CASSQRAPSYEQYF. The chain links TRBV4-1 to TRBJ2-5; D call uncertain. The DNA end is more similar to TRBJ2-7, so the J call may be wrong. This CDR3 has 14 amino acids. Germline V gene data show CDR1 as MGHRA and CDR2 as YSYEKL.

The CDR3 nucleotides read TGTGCCAGCAGCTTGGCCGGGGCCCAGGGACCAGATACGCAGTATTTT. It specifies CASSLAGAQGPDTQYF. The chain joins TRBV5-4 to TRBJ2-3; the D call may be TRBD1 or TRBD2 (5 bases each). The CDR3 contains 16 residues. V shed 0 bases and J shed 4 bases, with 15 bases lying between them. Germline lookup yields CDR1 SGHNT and CDR2 YYREEE (reference sequence).

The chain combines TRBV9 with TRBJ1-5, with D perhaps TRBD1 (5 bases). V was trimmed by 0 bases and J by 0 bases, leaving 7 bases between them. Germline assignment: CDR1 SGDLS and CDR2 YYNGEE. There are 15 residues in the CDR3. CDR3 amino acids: CASSVEGSSNQPQHF. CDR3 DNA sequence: TGTGCCAGCAGCGTAGAGGGGAGTAGCAATCAGCCCCAGCATTTT.

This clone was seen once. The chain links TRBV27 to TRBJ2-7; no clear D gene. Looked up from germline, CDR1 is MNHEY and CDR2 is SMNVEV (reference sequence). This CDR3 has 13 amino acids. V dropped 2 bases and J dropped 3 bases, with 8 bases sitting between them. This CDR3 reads CASSLKARYEQYF. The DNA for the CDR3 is TGTGCCAGCAGTTTAAAGGCGCGCTACGAGCAGTACTTC.